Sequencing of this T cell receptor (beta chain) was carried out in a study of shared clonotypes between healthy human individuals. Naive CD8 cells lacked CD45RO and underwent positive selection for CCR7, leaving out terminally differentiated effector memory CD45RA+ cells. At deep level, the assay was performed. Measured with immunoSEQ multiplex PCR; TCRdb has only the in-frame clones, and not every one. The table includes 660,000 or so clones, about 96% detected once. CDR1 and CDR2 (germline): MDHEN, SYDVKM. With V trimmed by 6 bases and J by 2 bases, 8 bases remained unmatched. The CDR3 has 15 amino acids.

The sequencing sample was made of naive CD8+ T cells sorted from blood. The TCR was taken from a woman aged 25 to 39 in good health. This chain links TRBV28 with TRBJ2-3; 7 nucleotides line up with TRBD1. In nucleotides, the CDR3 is TGTGCCAGCAGCCTGGGACAGTTGTACACAGATACGCAGTATTTT. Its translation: CASSLGQLYTDTQYF.